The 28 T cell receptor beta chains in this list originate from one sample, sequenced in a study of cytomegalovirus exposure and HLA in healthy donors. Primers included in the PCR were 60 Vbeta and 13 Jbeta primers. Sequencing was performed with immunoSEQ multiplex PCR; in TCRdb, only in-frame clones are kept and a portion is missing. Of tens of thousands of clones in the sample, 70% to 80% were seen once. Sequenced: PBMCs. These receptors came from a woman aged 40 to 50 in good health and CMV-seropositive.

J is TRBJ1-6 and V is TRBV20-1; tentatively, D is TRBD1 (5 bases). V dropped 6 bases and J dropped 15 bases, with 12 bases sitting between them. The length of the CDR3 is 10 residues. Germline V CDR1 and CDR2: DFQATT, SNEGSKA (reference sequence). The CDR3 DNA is TGCAGTGCCCGAAACACAGGCCTCCACTTT. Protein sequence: CSARNTGLHF.

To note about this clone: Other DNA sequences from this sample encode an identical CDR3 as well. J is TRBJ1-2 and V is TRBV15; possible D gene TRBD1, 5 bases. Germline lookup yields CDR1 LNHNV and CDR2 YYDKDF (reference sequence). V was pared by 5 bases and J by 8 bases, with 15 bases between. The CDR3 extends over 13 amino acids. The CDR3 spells CATSLSGIRGYTF. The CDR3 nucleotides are TGTGCCACCAGCCTATCAGGGATAAGGGGCTACACCTTC. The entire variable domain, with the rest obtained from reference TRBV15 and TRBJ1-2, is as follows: DAMVIQNPRYQVTQFGKPVTLSCSQTLNHNVMYWYQQKSSQAPKLLFHYYDKDFNNEADTPDNFQSRRPNTSFCFLDIRSPGLGDTAMYLCATSLSGIRGYTFGSGTRLTVV.

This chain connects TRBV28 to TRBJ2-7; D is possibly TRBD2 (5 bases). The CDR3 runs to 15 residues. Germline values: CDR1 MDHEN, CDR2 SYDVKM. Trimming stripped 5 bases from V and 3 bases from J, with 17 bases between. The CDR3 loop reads CASSPLTRVGYEQYF. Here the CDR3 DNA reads TGTGCCAGCAGTCCCCTGACGAGGGTAGGCTACGAGCAGTACTTC.

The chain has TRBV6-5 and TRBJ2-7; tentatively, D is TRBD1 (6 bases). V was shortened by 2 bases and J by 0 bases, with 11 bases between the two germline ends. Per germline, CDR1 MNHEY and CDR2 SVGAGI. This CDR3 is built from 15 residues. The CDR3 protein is CASSYGAGDSYEQYF. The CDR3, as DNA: TGTGCCAGCAGTTACGGCGCAGGGGACTCCTACGAGCAGTACTTC.

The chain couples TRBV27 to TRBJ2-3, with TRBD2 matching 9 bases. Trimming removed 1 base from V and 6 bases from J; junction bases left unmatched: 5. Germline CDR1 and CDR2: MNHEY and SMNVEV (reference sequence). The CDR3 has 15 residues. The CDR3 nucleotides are TGTGCCAGCAGTTTATATGGACTAGCGAGGGATACGCAGTATTTT. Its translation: CASSLYGLARDTQYF.

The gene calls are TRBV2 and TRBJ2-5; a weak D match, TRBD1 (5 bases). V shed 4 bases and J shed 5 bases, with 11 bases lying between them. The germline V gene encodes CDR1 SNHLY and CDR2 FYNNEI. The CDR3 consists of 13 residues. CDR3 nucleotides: TGTGCCAGCAGTGCAGGGTTGGGCGAGACCCAGTACTTC. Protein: CASSAGLGETQYF.

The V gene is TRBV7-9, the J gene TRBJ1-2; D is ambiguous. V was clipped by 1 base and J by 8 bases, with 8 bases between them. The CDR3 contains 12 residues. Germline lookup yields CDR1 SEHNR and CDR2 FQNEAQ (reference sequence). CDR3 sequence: CASSLEAGGYTF. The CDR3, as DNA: TGTGCCAGCAGCTTAGAGGCAGGCGGCTACACCTTC.

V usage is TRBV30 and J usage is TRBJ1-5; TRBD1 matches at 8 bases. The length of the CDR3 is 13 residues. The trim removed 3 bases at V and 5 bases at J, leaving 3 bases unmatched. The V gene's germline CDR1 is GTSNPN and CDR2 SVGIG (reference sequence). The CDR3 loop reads CAWRSQGDQPQHF. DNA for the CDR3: TGTGCCTGGAGGTCACAGGGGGATCAGCCCCAGCATTTT.

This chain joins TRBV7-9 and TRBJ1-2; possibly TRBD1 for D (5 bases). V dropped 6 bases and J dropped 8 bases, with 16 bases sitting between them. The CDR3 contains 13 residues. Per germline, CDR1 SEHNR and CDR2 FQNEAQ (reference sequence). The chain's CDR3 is CASSSSGSEGYTF. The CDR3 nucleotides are TGTGCCAGCAGTTCTTCAGGGTCAGAAGGCTACACCTTC. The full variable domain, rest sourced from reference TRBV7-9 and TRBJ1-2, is DTGVSQNPRHKITKRGQNVTFRCDPISEHNRLYWYRQTLGQGPEFLTYFQNEAQLEKSRLLSDRFSAERPKGSFSTLEIQRTEQGDSAMYLCASSSSGSEGYTFGSGTRLTVV.

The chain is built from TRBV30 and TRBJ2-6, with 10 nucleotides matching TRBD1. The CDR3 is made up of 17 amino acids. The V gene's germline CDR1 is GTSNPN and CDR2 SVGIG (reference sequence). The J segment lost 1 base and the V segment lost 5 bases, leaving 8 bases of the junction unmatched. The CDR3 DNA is TGTGCCTGGGGCATTGGGACAGGGGTGTCTGGGGCCAACGTCCTGACTTTC. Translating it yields CAWGIGTGVSGANVLTF.

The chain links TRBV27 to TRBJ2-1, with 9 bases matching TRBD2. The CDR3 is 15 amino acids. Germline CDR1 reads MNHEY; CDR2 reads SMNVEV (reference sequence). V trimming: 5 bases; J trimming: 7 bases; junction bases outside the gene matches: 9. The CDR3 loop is CASSEPGLALNEQFF. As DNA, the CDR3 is TGTGCCAGCAGTGAGCCGGGACTAGCTTTGAATGAGCAGTTCTTC.

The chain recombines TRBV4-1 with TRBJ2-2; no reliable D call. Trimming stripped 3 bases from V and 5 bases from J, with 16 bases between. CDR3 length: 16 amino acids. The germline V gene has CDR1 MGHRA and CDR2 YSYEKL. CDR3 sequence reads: CASSQSPTADTGELFF. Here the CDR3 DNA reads TGCGCCAGCAGCCAGTCCCCGACTGCGGATACCGGGGAGCTGTTTTTT.

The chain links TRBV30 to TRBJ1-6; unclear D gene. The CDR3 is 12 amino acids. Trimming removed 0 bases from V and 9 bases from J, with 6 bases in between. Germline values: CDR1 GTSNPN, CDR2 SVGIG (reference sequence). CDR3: CAWSVQSSPLHF. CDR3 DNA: TGTGCCTGGAGTGTACAAAGTTCACCCCTCCACTTT.

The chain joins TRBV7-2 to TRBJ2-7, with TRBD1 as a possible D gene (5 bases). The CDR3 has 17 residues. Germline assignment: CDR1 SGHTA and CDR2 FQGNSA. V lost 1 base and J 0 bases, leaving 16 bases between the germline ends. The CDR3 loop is CASSLGSSRQSSYEQYF. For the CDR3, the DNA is TGTGCCAGCAGCTTAGGTTCGTCGAGACAGAGCTCCTACGAGCAGTACTTC.

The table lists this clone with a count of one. The CDR3 loop reads CASSRQKQGGDEGYTF. The CDR3 DNA follows: TGTGCCAGCAGCCGTCAAAAACAGGGTGGGGACGAGGGCTACACCTTC. The rearrangement links TRBV7-2 to TRBJ1-2; a weak D match, TRBD1 (6 bases). Germline-derived CDR1 and CDR2 are SGHTA and FQGNSA. V lost 5 bases to trimming and J lost 8 bases, with 24 bases between them. This CDR3 has 16 amino acids.

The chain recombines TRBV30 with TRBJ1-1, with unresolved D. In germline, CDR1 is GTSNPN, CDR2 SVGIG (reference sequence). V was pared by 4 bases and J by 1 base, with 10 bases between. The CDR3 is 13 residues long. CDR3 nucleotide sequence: TGTGCCTGGACCAAATTCAGGAACACTGAAGCTTTCTTT. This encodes CAWTKFRNTEAFF.

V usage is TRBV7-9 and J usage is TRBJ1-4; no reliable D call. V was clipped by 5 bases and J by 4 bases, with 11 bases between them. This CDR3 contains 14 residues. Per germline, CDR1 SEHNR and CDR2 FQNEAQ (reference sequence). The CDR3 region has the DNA TGTGCCAGCAGCCCGACGCGGGGTAATGAAAAACTGTTTTTT. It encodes CASSPTRGNEKLFF.

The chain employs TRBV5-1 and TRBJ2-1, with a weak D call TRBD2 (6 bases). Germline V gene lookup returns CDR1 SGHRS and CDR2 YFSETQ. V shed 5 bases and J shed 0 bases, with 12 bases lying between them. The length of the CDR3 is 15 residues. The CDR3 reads CASSAGISSYNEQFF. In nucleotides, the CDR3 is TGCGCCAGCAGTGCGGGAATTAGCTCCTACAATGAGCAGTTCTTC.

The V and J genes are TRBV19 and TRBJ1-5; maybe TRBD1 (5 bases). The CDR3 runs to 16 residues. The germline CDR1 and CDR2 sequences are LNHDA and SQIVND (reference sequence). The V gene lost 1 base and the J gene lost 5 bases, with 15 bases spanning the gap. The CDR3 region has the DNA TGTGCCAGTAGTATAGGGGCAGGGCGGACGCATCAGCCCCAGCATTTT. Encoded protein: CASSIGAGRTHQPQHF. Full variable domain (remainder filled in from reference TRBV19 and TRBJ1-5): DGGITQSPKYLFRKEGQNVTLSCEQNLNHDAMYWYRQDPGQGLRLIYYSQIVNDFQKGDIAEGYSVSREKKESFPLTVTSAQKNPTAFYLCASSIGAGRTHQPQHFGDGTRLSIL.

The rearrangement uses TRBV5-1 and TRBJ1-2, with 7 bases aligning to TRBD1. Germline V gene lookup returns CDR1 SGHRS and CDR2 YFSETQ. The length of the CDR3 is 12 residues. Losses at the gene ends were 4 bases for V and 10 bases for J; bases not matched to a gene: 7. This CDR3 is CASSPGTELYTF. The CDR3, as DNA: TGCGCCAGCAGCCCCGGGACAGAACTCTACACCTTC.

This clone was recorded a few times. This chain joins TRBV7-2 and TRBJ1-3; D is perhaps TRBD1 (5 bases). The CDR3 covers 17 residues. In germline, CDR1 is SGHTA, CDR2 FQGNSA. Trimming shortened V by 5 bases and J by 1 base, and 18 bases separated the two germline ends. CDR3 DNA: TGTGCCAGCAGCCATAGGGGTGGGGACTCGTCTGGAAACACCATATATTTT. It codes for CASSHRGGDSSGNTIYF.

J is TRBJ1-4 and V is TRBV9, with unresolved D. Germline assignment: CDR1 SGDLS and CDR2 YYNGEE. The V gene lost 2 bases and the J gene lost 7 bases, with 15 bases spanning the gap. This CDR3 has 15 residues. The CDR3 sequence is CASSVVGGWFEKLFF. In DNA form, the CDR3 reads TGTGCCAGCAGCGTTGTAGGAGGGTGGTTTGAAAAACTGTTTTTT.

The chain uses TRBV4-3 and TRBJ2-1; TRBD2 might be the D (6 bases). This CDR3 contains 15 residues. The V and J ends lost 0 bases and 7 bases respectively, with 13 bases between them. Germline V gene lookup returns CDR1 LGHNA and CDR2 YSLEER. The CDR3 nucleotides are TGCGCCAGCAGCCAAGAGGCGGGAAGTACGAATGAGCAGTTCTTC. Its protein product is CASSQEAGSTNEQFF.

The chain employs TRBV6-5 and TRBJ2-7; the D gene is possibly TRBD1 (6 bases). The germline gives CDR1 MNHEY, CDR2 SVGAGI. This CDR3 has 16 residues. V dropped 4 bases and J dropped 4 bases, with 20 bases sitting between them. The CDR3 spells CASSLTRDRLGYEQYF. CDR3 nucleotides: TGTGCCAGCAGTTTAACCCGTGACAGGCTTGGTTACGAGCAGTACTTC.

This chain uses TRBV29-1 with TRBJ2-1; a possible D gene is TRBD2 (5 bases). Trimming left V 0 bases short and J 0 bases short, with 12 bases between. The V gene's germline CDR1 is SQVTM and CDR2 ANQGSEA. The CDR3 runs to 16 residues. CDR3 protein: CSVEEGSTSSYNEQFF. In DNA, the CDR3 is TGCAGCGTTGAAGAAGGGTCAACTAGCTCCTACAATGAGCAGTTCTTC.

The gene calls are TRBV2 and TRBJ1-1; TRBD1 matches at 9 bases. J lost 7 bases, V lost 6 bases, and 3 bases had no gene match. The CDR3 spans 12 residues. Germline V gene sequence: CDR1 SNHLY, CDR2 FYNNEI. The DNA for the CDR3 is TGTGCCAGCAGCGGACAGGGGTTTGAAGCTTTCTTT. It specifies CASSGQGFEAFF.

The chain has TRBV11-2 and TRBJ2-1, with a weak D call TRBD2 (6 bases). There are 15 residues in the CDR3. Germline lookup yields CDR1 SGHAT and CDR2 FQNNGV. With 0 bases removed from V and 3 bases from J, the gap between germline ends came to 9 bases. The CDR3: CASSLDLGSYNEQFF. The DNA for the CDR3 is TGTGCCAGCAGCTTAGATCTCGGGAGCTACAATGAGCAGTTCTTC.

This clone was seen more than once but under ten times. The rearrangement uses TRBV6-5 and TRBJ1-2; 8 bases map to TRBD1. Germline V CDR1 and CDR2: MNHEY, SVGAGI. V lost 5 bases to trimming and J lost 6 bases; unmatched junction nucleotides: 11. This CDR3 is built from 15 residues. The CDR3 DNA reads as TGTGCCAGCAGTACGCCGACAGGGGCCAGAGATGGCTACACCTTC. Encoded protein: CASSTPTGARDGYTF.